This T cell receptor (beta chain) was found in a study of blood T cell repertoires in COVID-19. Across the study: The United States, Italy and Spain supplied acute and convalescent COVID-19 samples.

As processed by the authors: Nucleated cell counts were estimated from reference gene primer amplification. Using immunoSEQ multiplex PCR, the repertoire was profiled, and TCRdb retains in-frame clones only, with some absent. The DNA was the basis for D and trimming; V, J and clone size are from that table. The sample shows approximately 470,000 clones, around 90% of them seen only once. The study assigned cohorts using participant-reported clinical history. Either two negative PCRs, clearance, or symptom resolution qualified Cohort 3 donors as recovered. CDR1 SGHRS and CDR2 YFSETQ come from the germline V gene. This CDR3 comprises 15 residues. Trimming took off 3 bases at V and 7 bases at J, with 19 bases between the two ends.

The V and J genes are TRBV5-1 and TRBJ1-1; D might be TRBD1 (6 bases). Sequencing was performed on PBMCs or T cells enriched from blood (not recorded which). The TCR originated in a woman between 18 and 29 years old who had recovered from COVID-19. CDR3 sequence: CASSSGIGGANEAFF. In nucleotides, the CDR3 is TGCGCCAGCAGCTCAGGTATTGGGGGGGCAAATGAAGCTTTCTTT. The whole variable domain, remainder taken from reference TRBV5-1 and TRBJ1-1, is KAGVTQTPRYLIKTRGQQVTLSCSPISGHRSVSWYQQTPGQGLQFLFEYFSETQRNKGNFPGRFSGRQFSNSRSEMNVSTLELGDSALYLCASSSGIGGANEAFFGQGTRLTVV.